Listed below are T cell receptor beta chains from one sample, sequenced in a study of CD8 T cells in Susac syndrome. A single record per CDR3 protein comes from TCRdb applying MiXCR to the immunoSEQ multiplex PCR reads. The sample gives 200,000 or so distinct CDR3 sequences, roughly 96% of which show up once; approximately 0.097% is in the top ten. Input material: CD4+ T cells from PBMCs. Every receptor here comes from a human donor with multiple sclerosis. Each CDR3 is given with its conserved first and last residue. Fields, in order: J gene, clone size, D gene, V gene, CDR3 protein, CDR3 DNA. D genes are given only for firm matches. Only some rows state a clone size, as once, few, many or a class for expanded clones.

>TRBJ2-7|.|TRBD1|TRBV25-1
CASSRTGGTYEQYF
TGTGCCAGCAGTCGAACAGGGGGAACCTACGAGCAGTACTTC
>TRBJ2-5|once|TRBD2|TRBV20-1
CSARWRGEKETQYF
TGCAGTGCTAGGTGGCGGGGGGAAAAGGAGACCCAGTACTTC
>TRBJ1-1|.|.|TRBV12-3/TRBV12-4
CASNDRRVTEAFF
TGTGCCAGCAACGACAGGCGGGTCACTGAAGCTTTCTTT
>TRBJ2-1|.|TRBD2|TRBV7-7
CASSSTPSGSPKDEQFF
TGTGCCAGCAGCTCTACCCCTAGCGGGAGTCCAAAGGATGAGCAGTTCTTC
>TRBJ2-7|.|.|TRBV7-9
CASSLGAQTPEQYF
TGTGCCAGCAGCTTAGGCGCACAGACACCCGAGCAGTACTTC
>TRBJ2-7|.|TRBD1|TRBV3-1
CASSQRRDRAYEQYF
TGTGCCAGCAGCCAACGCCGGGACAGAGCCTACGAGCAGTACTTC
>TRBJ1-6|.|.|TRBV20-1
CSASPSYSSPLHF
TGCAGTGCTAGTCCAAGCTACAGTTCACCCCTCCACTTT
>TRBJ2-1|.|.|TRBV3-1
CASSSQGLREQFF
TGTGCCAGCAGCTCTCAGGGACTTCGTGAGCAGTTCTTC
>TRBJ2-7|.|.|TRBV27
CASSPPGVSSYEQYF
TGTGCCAGCAGTCCCCCGGGGGTATCCTCCTACGAGCAGTACTTC
>TRBJ2-3|.|.|TRBV7-2
CASSRRAGYTDTQYF
TGTGCCAGCAGCCGCAGAGCGGGCTACACAGATACGCAGTATTTT
>TRBJ1-1|few|.|TRBV18
CASSPGRANTEAFF
TGTGCCAGCTCACCTGGGAGGGCGAACACTGAAGCTTTCTTT
>TRBJ2-4|.|.|TRBV6-1
CASSEPTGKNIQYF
TGTGCCAGCAGTGAGCCGACGGGGAAAAACATTCAGTACTTC
>TRBJ2-7|.|.|TRBV30
CAWSSGGTPYEQYF
TGTGCCTGGAGTAGTGGGGGGACCCCCTACGAGCAGTACTTC
>TRBJ2-1|.|TRBD2|TRBV6-5
CASRSLAGGRNEQFF
TGTGCCAGCAGAAGCCTAGCGGGGGGGCGGAATGAGCAGTTCTTC
>TRBJ2-5|.|.|TRBV6-5
CASSLWTAQETQYF
TGTGCCAGCAGTTTATGGACAGCTCAAGAGACCCAGTACTTC
>TRBJ2-7|.|.|TRBV7-9
CASSPGLETYEQYF
TGTGCCAGCAGCCCAGGCCTTGAAACCTACGAGCAGTACTTC
>TRBJ2-7|.|.|TRBV28
CASTLRGGWNEQYF
TGTGCCAGCACCTTAAGAGGTGGGTGGAACGAGCAGTACTTC
>TRBJ2-7|.|TRBD2|TRBV9
CASSIGLAMSSYEQYF
TGTGCCAGCAGCATCGGACTAGCGATGAGCTCCTACGAGCAGTACTTC
>TRBJ2-1|.|.|TRBV4-1
CASSPGTILVDEQFF
TGCGCCAGCAGTCCCGGGACCATACTCGTCGATGAGCAGTTCTTC
>TRBJ1-2|.|.|TRBV7-9
CASSLGTPEKYGYTF
TGTGCCAGCAGCTTAGGGACTCCCGAAAAATATGGCTACACCTTC
>TRBJ2-3|.|TRBD2|TRBV5-1
CASSLTSGETDTQYF
TGCGCCAGCAGCTTAACTAGCGGGGAGACAGATACGCAGTATTTT
>TRBJ2-5|.|.|TRBV30
CAWRAETQYF
TGTGCCTGGAGGGCTGAGACCCAGTACTTC
>TRBJ2-7|.|TRBD2|TRBV15
CATLSQRGTSYEQYF
TGTGCCACCCTGTCCCAGCGGGGGACATCCTACGAGCAGTACTTC
>TRBJ2-1|.|.|TRBV20-1
CSARDPRVGSYNEQFF
TGCAGTGCTAGAGATCCGCGGGTTGGCTCCTACAATGAGCAGTTCTTC
>TRBJ2-3|once|TRBD2|TRBV29-1
CSGSGLAGGGVTDTQYF
TGCAGCGGCTCGGGACTAGCGGGAGGCGGGGTAACAGATACGCAGTATTTT
>TRBJ2-7|once|TRBD2|TRBV3-1
CASSQDGGRLQEQYF
TGTGCCAGCAGCCAAGATGGCGGGAGGCTTCAAGAGCAGTACTTC
>TRBJ2-2|.|TRBD2|TRBV10-3
CAISSGASGTTGELFF
TGTGCCATCAGCTCCGGGGCTAGCGGAACCACCGGGGAGCTGTTTTTT
>TRBJ2-2|once|TRBD2|TRBV27
CASRLAGLANTGELFF
TGTGCCAGCAGACTAGCGGGACTGGCGAACACCGGGGAGCTGTTTTTT
>TRBJ2-7|.|.|TRBV20-1
CSAKGNEQYF
TGCAGTGCTAAAGGGAACGAGCAGTACTTC
>TRBJ2-1|few|TRBD2|TRBV11-1
CASSLRVGGSDEQFF
TGTGCCAGCAGCCTCCGGGTGGGCGGGAGCGACGAGCAGTTCTTC
>TRBJ2-1|.|TRBD1|TRBV30
CACGTGVKFF
TGTGCCTGCGGGACAGGGGTGAAGTTCTTC
>TRBJ2-1|.|.|TRBV7-8
CASSLRWAVNEQFF
TGTGCCAGCAGCTTACGATGGGCCGTCAATGAGCAGTTCTTC
>TRBJ2-5|.|.|TRBV18
CASSPTAATETQYF
TGTGCCAGCTCACCAACGGCAGCCACGGAGACCCAGTACTTC
>TRBJ2-2|.|TRBD2|TRBV5-4
CATGGSGFDTGELFF
TGTGCCACTGGTGGTAGCGGGTTTGACACCGGGGAGCTGTTTTTT
>TRBJ1-5|.|.|TRBV6-6
CASSQGNDQPQHF
TGTGCCAGTTCCCAGGGAAATGATCAGCCCCAGCATTTT
>TRBJ1-2|.|TRBD1|TRBV29-1
CSVNRGTGGTRYGYTF
TGCAGCGTTAATCGAGGGACAGGGGGCACGAGATATGGCTACACCTTC
>TRBJ2-2|.|.|TRBV20-1
CSAQRPSATGELFF
TGCAGTGCCCAGAGGCCTAGCGCGACCGGGGAGCTGTTTTTT
>TRBJ1-2|.|.|TRBV5-1
CASSVRSNYGYTF
TGCGCCAGCAGCGTAAGGAGTAACTATGGCTACACCTTC
>TRBJ2-7|.|.|TRBV29-1
CSVRTVKYEQYF
TGCAGCGTTAGGACAGTTAAGTACGAGCAGTACTTC
>TRBJ2-3|.|TRBD2|TRBV20-1
CSASSSGSTDTQYF
TGCAGTGCTAGCTCTAGCGGGAGCACAGATACGCAGTATTTT
>TRBJ2-5|once|.|TRBV7-2
CASSLPSQETQYF
TGTGCCAGCAGCTTGCCCAGCCAAGAGACCCAGTACTTC
>TRBJ2-1|.|.|TRBV20-1
CSARGVVIGNEQFF
TGCAGTGCTAGGGGTGTCGTCATTGGGAATGAGCAGTTCTTC
>TRBJ2-1|.|.|TRBV20-1
CSAIPRSFDEQFF
TGCAGTGCTATCCCCCGGAGTTTCGATGAGCAGTTCTTC
>TRBJ2-7|.|.|TRBV20-1
CSARDAYEQYF
TGCAGTGCTAGAGATGCCTACGAGCAGTACTTC
>TRBJ1-1|.|.|TRBV20-1
CSARTRSTEAFF
TGCAGTGCTAGAACTCGGTCCACTGAAGCTTTCTTT
>TRBJ2-7|.|.|TRBV11-2
CASRSGRGLIYEQYF
TGTGCCAGCAGATCAGGTAGAGGTCTCATTTACGAGCAGTACTTC
>TRBJ2-5|.|TRBD2|TRBV20-1
CSAHSSGGQETQYF
TGCAGTGCCCACTCTAGCGGGGGTCAAGAGACCCAGTACTTC
>TRBJ1-5|.|.|TRBV30
CAWSREPREPQHF
TGTGCCTGGAGCAGAGAACCTAGGGAGCCCCAGCATTTT
>TRBJ1-2|once|.|TRBV20-1
CSATPGYGYTF
TGCAGTGCCACACCAGGGTACGGCTACACCTTC
>TRBJ2-1|.|.|TRBV3-1
CASSQDAGAFNEQFF
TGTGCCAGCAGCCAAGACGCAGGGGCTTTCAATGAGCAGTTCTTC
>TRBJ2-7|.|TRBD2|TRBV5-1
CASSLAGLAGGQLGEQYF
TGCGCCAGCAGCTTGGCAGGTCTCGCGGGAGGCCAACTGGGCGAGCAGTACTTC
>TRBJ1-5|.|.|TRBV3-1
CASSRLSDQPQHF
TGTGCCAGCAGCCGACTCTCCGATCAGCCCCAGCATTTT
>TRBJ1-6|.|.|TRBV29-1
CSARTDNSPLHF
TGCAGCGCTAGGACAGATAATTCACCCCTCCACTTT
>TRBJ2-7|.|.|TRBV20-1
CSARGGAAQYF
TGCAGTGCTAGAGGAGGGGCCGCGCAGTACTTC
>TRBJ1-1|.|.|TRBV7-9
CASSLWGAKNTEAFF
TGTGCCAGCAGCTTGTGGGGGGCCAAGAACACTGAAGCTTTCTTT
>TRBJ1-1|.|.|TRBV12-5
CASGLRVDTEAFF
TGTGCTAGTGGTTTGAGGGTTGACACTGAAGCTTTCTTT
>TRBJ2-2|.|TRBD1|TRBV20-1
CSALWTGGNAGELFF
TGCAGTGCTCTCTGGACAGGGGGAAACGCCGGGGAGCTGTTTTTT
>TRBJ2-2|.|.|TRBV19
CASRLQGDTGELFF
TGTGCCAGTAGGCTACAGGGTGACACCGGGGAGCTGTTTTTT
>TRBJ2-1|.|TRBD1|TRBV5-1
CASSTSGTGNNEQFF
TGCGCCAGCAGCACCAGTGGGACAGGGAACAATGAGCAGTTCTTC
>TRBJ2-5|.|TRBD2|TRBV30
CAWRGGYSGSGETQYF
TGTGCCTGGAGGGGAGGGTACAGCGGGAGCGGAGAGACCCAGTACTTC